This TCR beta chain appears in the sequencing data of a study of blood T cell repertoires in COVID-19. In the study overall: Whether acute or convalescent, the COVID-19 samples came from the United States, Italy and Spain.

This table comes from immunoSEQ multiplex PCR, and its TCRdb copy is limited to in-frame clones, with some not included. The data show tens of thousands of clones, 70% to 90% seen once. Deletions cut 4 bases from V and 0 bases from J, with 9 bases between. The CDR3 runs 15 residues. Germline V gene data show CDR1 as MNHEY and CDR2 as SVGAGI. This clonotype was obtained from a human donor in a cohort sampled during active COVID-19. The sample was peripheral blood. The genes are TRBV6-5 and TRBJ1-4; possible D gene TRBD1, 5 bases. The CDR3 sequence is CASSSGFATNEKLFF. As DNA, the CDR3 is TGTGCCAGCAGTTCAGGGTTTGCAACTAATGAAAAACTGTTTTTT.